The clone carrying this T cell receptor (beta chain) came up many times. One end of the junction does not line up with germline, which may come from a read error. Germline lookup yields CDR1 DFQATT and CDR2 SNEGSKA (reference sequence). The CDR3 runs to 14 residues. The sample is drawn from a study of T-cell reconstitution after alpha-beta-depleted transplantation in children. It was with unique molecular identifiers that the TCRbeta library was prepared. TCRdb ran MiXCR on the PCR reads and lists one entry per CDR3 protein. The sample yields about 610,000 distinct CDR3 sequences, about 11% seen once.

This chain connects TRBV20-1 to TRBJ1-3; no definite D call. Sequenced material: PBMCs from the stem cell graft donor, taken from the stem cell graft. The receptor was derived from a human donor who donated a stem cell graft to a child with acute myeloid leukemia. The CDR3 reads CSARDSSSGNTIYF. The CDR3 region has the DNA TGCAGTGCTCGAGACTCAAGCTCTGGAAACACCATATATTTT.